This T cell receptor beta chain was documented in a study of radiation and T cells in renal cell carcinoma. Study-level findings and limits: Irradiated tumors had higher TCR clonality than control tumors. Compared with controls, irradiated tumors had more, larger dominant CDR3 motifs.

Clones were read by immunoSEQ multiplex PCR, and TCRdb kept only the in-frame ones, dropping some. The table has about 15,000 clones, around 58% seen once. As for this clone: Its cognate antigen is unknown.

Treatment meaning: treatment-naive control, cytoreductive nephrectomy. Clear cell pathology was present in this patient's renal cell carcinoma. The V and J ends lost 6 bases and 0 bases respectively, with 15 bases between them. This CDR3 has 16 amino acids. CDR1 MNHNY and CDR2 SVGAGI come from the germline V gene (reference sequence). The TCR originated in a man aged 45-65 years with renal cell carcinoma. The chain links TRBV6-6 to TRBJ2-1; D perhaps matches TRBD2 (6 bases). The source material was tumor tissue, sampled from a patient whose treatment was nephrectomy without radiotherapy. In DNA, the CDR3 is TGTGCCAGCAGCCACCTAAGCGGGTCCTCCTACAATGAGCAGTTCTTC. It yields the protein CASSHLSGSSYNEQFF.